The next 25 T cell receptor beta chains were all read from a single sample in a study of early T cells in non-severe SARS-CoV-2 infection. Using its own MiXCR run on the 5' RACE reads, TCRdb lists one record per CDR3 protein. The sample shows some 34,000 distinct CDR3 sequences, around 7% of them seen only once. The sequencing used whole blood, collected at baseline. These receptors were obtained from an adult who was a healthcare worker with PCR-confirmed SARS-CoV-2 infection or an uninfected control (not recorded which).

This clonotype was found a few times. The chain couples TRBV10-2 to TRBJ1-1; D is uncertain. V was clipped by 4 bases and J by 3 bases, with 9 bases between them. The CDR3 is made up of 13 amino acids. Looked up from germline, CDR1 is WSHSY and CDR2 is SAAADI. CDR3 bases: TGCGCCAGCAGTGGAAGTCAGGACACTGAAGCTTTCTTT. This codes for CASSGSQDTEAFF.

This clonotype came up a few times. The chain uses TRBV27 and TRBJ1-4, with a possible D match to TRBD1 (6 bases). Deletions cut 7 bases from V and 8 bases from J, with 17 bases between. Germline V CDR1 and CDR2: MNHEY, SMNVEV (reference sequence). This CDR3 spans 14 amino acids. The CDR3 region has the DNA TGTGCCAGCACCGGGGGCTCCGATAAGGAAAAACTGTTTTTT. It encodes CASTGGSDKEKLFF.

The rearrangement links TRBV24-1 to TRBJ2-1; D unclear. Trimming took off 3 bases at V and 3 bases at J, with 5 bases between the two ends. Per germline, CDR1 KGHDR and CDR2 SFDVKD. The CDR3 loop spans 13 amino acids. The CDR3 sequence: CATSDLDYNEQFF. The CDR3 DNA reads TGTGCCACCAGTGATCTCGACTACAATGAGCAGTTCTTC.

Ten or more counts support this clonotype. The V gene is TRBV27, the J gene TRBJ2-1; D possibly corresponds to TRBD2 (5 bases). The CDR3 sequence is 15 residues long. Per germline, CDR1 MNHEY and CDR2 SMNVEV (reference sequence). V was shortened by 1 base and J by 2 bases, with 9 bases between the two germline ends. DNA for the CDR3: TGTGCCAGCAGTTTATTGAGCGGCACCTACAATGAGCAGTTCTTC. Translation: CASSLLSGTYNEQFF.

This clonotype was detected only a few times. The chain joins TRBV12-3 or TRBV12-4 to TRBJ2-3, with no clear D. V lost 5 bases and J lost 5, with 8 bases in between. The CDR3 extends over 12 amino acids. CDR3 protein: CASSPTGDTQYF. CDR3 DNA sequence: TGTGCCAGCAGTCCCACTGGAGATACGCAGTATTTT.

V and J are TRBV7-3 and TRBJ2-7, with D perhaps matching TRBD1 or TRBD2 (5 bases each). In germline, CDR1 is SGHTA, CDR2 FQGTGA. Between the trimmed V and J ends, which lost 5 bases and 3 bases, there was a span of 14 bases. CDR3 length: 14 residues. CDR3 sequence reads: CASSPLPGGYEQYV. The CDR3 DNA reads as TGTGCCAGCAGCCCCTTGCCTGGGGGCTACGAGCAGTACGTC.

The chain uses TRBV7-2 and TRBJ2-3; D gene uncertain. Trimming removed 2 bases from V and 2 bases from J, with 5 bases in between. Germline lookup yields CDR1 SGHTA and CDR2 FQGNSA. The CDR3 sequence is 13 residues long. The CDR3 here is CASSLSPTDTQYF. In nucleotides, the CDR3 is TGTGCCAGCAGCTTATCTCCCACAGATACGCAGTATTTT.

The table lists this clonotype with many counts. This chain joins TRBV14 and TRBJ2-1; TRBD2 matches 10 bases. V was clipped by 2 bases and J by 5 bases; unmatched bases: 9. The CDR3 is 17 residues long. Per germline, CDR1 SGHDN and CDR2 FVKESK. The DNA for the CDR3 is TGTGCCAGCAGCCAAACCGCCCGGACTAGCGGAAACAATGAGCAGTTCTTC. Amino acid sequence: CASSQTARTSGNNEQFF.

CDR3 in amino acids: CSVVANEQFF. CDR3 in DNA: TGCAGCGTTGTCGCCAATGAGCAGTTCTTC. V is TRBV29-1 and J is TRBJ2-1; D is unclear. From germline, CDR1 is SQVTM and CDR2 ANQGSEA. The CDR3 loop spans 10 amino acids. The V gene lost 4 bases and the J gene lost 6 bases, with 4 bases spanning the gap.

This clonotype has at least ten counts. The chain has TRBV3-1 and TRBJ2-1; 10 positions agree with TRBD2. V shed 4 bases and J 10 bases; nucleotides not matched to a gene: 10. This CDR3 has 15 residues. Germline-derived CDR1 and CDR2 are LGHDT and YNNKEL (reference sequence). DNA for the CDR3: TGTGCCAGCAGCCCCACAGCTGGGACTAGCGAAGAGCAGTTCTTC. As protein: CASSPTAGTSEEQFF.

The rearrangement uses TRBV4-1 and TRBJ2-1; D may be TRBD2 (6 bases). Trimming shortened V by 1 base and J by 5 bases, and 12 bases separated the two germline ends. The length of the CDR3 is 15 residues. Per the germline V gene, CDR1 is MGHRA and CDR2 is YSYEKL. The CDR3 protein is CASSQGTIVDNEQFF. The DNA for the CDR3 is TGCGCCAGCAGCCAAGGGACTATTGTGGACAATGAGCAGTTCTTC.

V is TRBV10-3 and J is TRBJ2-1, with 13 nucleotides matching TRBD2. J was trimmed by 10 bases and V by 0 bases; bases with no gene match: 9. The CDR3 is made up of 17 amino acids. Germline V lookup: CDR1 ENHRY, CDR2 SYGVKD. In DNA, the CDR3 is TGTGCCATCAGTGAGTCCTCGGGACTAGCGGGAACGGGAGAGCAGTTCTTC. It yields the protein CAISESSGLAGTGEQFF.

The CDR3 DNA reads as TGTGCCAGTAGATCTAGCGGGGACTACAATGAGCAGTTCTTC. Translated, it gives CASRSSGDYNEQFF. This rearrangement joins TRBV19 to TRBJ2-1, with 9 bases matching TRBD2. The germline V gene encodes CDR1 LNHDA and CDR2 SQIVND (reference sequence). This CDR3 comprises 14 residues. V shed 6 bases, J shed 3 bases, and the junction held 3 bases outside the gene matches.

Within the sample, this clonotype is medium-sized. The CDR3 DNA reads TGTGCCATCAGTGAGTCGACTGAGGTACGCGTC. Its protein product is CAISESTEVRV. The chain has TRBV10-3 and TRBJ2-7; D unclear. The CDR3 runs to 11 residues. Per the germline V gene, CDR1 is ENHRY and CDR2 is SYGVKD.

This clonotype showed up many times. One end of the junction fails to match germline, which may point to a read error. CDR3 in amino acids: CASTRTGSTDTQYF. CDR3 nucleotides: TGTGCCAGCACCAGGACAGGGAGCACCGATACGCAGTATTTT. The chain couples TRBV12-3 or TRBV12-4 to TRBJ2-3; TRBD1 matches 8 bases. This CDR3 comprises 14 residues.

This clonotype was seen ten or more times. J is TRBJ2-7 and V is TRBV10-3, with 11 bases that match TRBD2. Germline V lookup: CDR1 ENHRY, CDR2 SYGVKD. The CDR3 totals 19 residues. J gave up 2 bases and V 4 bases, and 16 bases lay outside the gene matches. The CDR3 is CAISAPASGRPRATYEQYF. The CDR3 DNA is TGTGCCATCAGTGCCCCCGCTAGCGGGAGGCCCCGAGCCACCTACGAGCAGTACTTC.

This clonotype is deemed medium-sized. The chain combines TRBV7-2 with TRBJ2-1; 8 bases align to TRBD1. The length of the CDR3 is 15 residues. V dropped 3 bases and J dropped 2; count of bases not matched to a gene: 3. CDR1 SGHTA and CDR2 FQGNSA come from the germline V gene. This CDR3 reads CASSFDRGAYNEQFF. As DNA, the CDR3 is TGTGCCAGCAGCTTCGACAGGGGCGCCTACAATGAGCAGTTCTTC.

This clonotype was counted a few times. The V gene is TRBV28, the J gene TRBJ2-3; the D gene is possibly TRBD2 (5 bases). CDR1 is MDHEN and CDR2 is SYDVKM in the germline V gene. V lost 3 bases and J 4 bases, leaving 11 bases between the germline ends. The CDR3 spans 14 residues. The CDR3 protein is CASSLSGYPDTQYF. The CDR3 DNA reads TGTGCCAGCAGTTTGTCGGGGTACCCAGATACGCAGTATTTT.

This clonotype showed up just a few times. The genes are TRBV24-1 and TRBJ2-2; a weak D match, TRBD1 (6 bases). This CDR3 has 13 amino acids. Germline CDR1 reads KGHDR; CDR2 reads SFDVKD. The V end lost 6 bases, the J end lost 4 bases, and 8 bases lay between the germline ends. The CDR3 sequence: CATSLGGTGELFF. The CDR3 DNA follows: TGTGCCACCAGTCTAGGGGGCACCGGGGAGCTGTTTTTT.

The chain has TRBV29-1 and TRBJ2-1; D tentatively fits TRBD1 or TRBD2 (6 bases each). The CDR3 runs to 11 residues. V was clipped by 4 bases and J by 9 bases, with 10 bases between them. Per germline, CDR1 SQVTM and CDR2 ANQGSEA. As DNA, the CDR3 is TGCAGCGTTGGGGGGGCTGTTGAGCAGTTCTTC. Translated: CSVGGAVEQFF.

This clonotype was seen repeatedly, ten times or more. V and J are TRBV10-3 and TRBJ2-3; 8 positions agree with TRBD2. J lost 13 bases, V lost 0 bases, and 3 bases had no gene match. CDR1 is ENHRY and CDR2 is SYGVKD in the germline V gene. CDR3 length: 12 amino acids. In DNA form, the CDR3 reads TGTGCCATCAGTGAGTCAAGCGGGAGTAAGTATTTT. As protein: CAISESSGSKYF.

This chain links TRBV20-1 with TRBJ2-7, with D perhaps given as TRBD1 or TRBD2 (5 bases each). The V gene lost 3 bases and the J gene lost 6 bases, with 12 bases spanning the gap. The CDR3 runs 12 residues. Per the germline V gene, CDR1 is DFQATT and CDR2 is SNEGSKA (reference sequence). Written as DNA, the CDR3 is TGCAGTGCTAGTTTTGGGGGATCCGAGCAGTACGTC. Protein: CSASFGGSEQYV.

This clonotype appeared a few times. This chain connects TRBV7-2 to TRBJ2-3; unclear D gene. The CDR3 sequence is 14 residues long. Germline CDR1 is SGHTA and CDR2 is FQGNSA. V lost 1 base to trimming and J lost 4 bases, with 9 bases between them. CDR3 residues: CASSLGRTADTQYF. CDR3 bases: TGTGCCAGCAGCTTAGGGCGGACGGCAGATACGCAGTATTTT.

There are many counts of this clonotype. The chain recombines TRBV12-3 or TRBV12-4 with TRBJ2-1; D is unclear. With 5 bases removed from V and 8 bases from J, the gap between germline ends came to 16 bases. CDR3 length: 14 amino acids. This chain's CDR3 is CASSLEIRGDEQFF. CDR3 bases: TGTGCCAGCAGTCTCGAGATCCGTGGGGATGAGCAGTTCTTC.

This clonotype was picked up a small number of times. The chain couples TRBV2 to TRBJ2-2; 9 bases map to TRBD1. This CDR3 is built from 15 residues. V dropped 4 bases and J dropped 4; count of bases not matched to a gene: 4. The V gene's germline CDR1 is SNHLY and CDR2 FYNNEI. The CDR3 spells CASSGTGAGTGELFF. CDR3 in DNA: TGTGCCAGCAGTGGGACAGGGGCGGGCACCGGGGAGCTGTTTTTT.